One and the same sample provided the 14 T cell receptor beta chains below, sequenced in a study of T cell responses to AZD1222 COVID-19 vaccine. Generated by immunoSEQ multiplex PCR, the TCRdb table keeps only in-frame clones and is missing some. Here the sample spans 120,000 or so clones, over 75% being singletons. The starting material was peripheral blood, obtained on day 0 of AZD1222 vaccination. These receptors all come from an adult in good health.

The CDR3 protein is CASSLGRSSGNTIYF. DNA of the CDR3: TGTGCCAGCAGCTTGGGACGGTCCTCTGGAAACACCATATATTTT. V gene TRBV7-9 combines with J gene TRBJ1-3; D may be TRBD1 (5 bases). This CDR3 is built from 15 residues. With 3 bases removed from V and 0 bases from J, the gap between germline ends came to 9 bases. Germline V gene data show CDR1 as SEHNR and CDR2 as FQNEAQ (reference sequence).

This chain connects TRBV4-1 to TRBJ1-1; D not resolved. The CDR3 has 13 amino acids. Germline V lookup: CDR1 MGHRA, CDR2 YSYEKL. V lost 4 bases and J lost 1, with 7 bases in between. Here the CDR3 DNA reads TGCGCCAGCAGCCCCGGCAAGAACACTGAAGCTTTCTTT. This sequence encodes CASSPGKNTEAFF.

This clone was observed a handful of times. The chain recombines TRBV9 with TRBJ2-5, with 7 bases fitting TRBD2. CDR1 and CDR2 (germline): SGDLS, YYNGEE. V shed 4 bases, J shed 9 bases, and the junction held 15 bases outside the gene matches. The CDR3 consists of 15 residues. Here the CDR3 DNA reads TGTGCCAGCAGCTTACTATCGGAGAGTGCGGGGGCCCAGTACTTC. Protein product: CASSLLSESAGAQYF.

The J gene is TRBJ1-2, the V gene TRBV5-1; D is ambiguous. The germline CDR1 and CDR2 sequences are SGHRS and YFSETQ. With 1 base removed from V and 2 bases from J, the gap between germline ends came to 6 bases. This CDR3 is 13 amino acids long. The CDR3 coding sequence is TGCGCCAGCAGCTTGTGGTTGAACTATGGCTACACCTTC. It encodes CASSLWLNYGYTF.

The chain links TRBV5-1 to TRBJ2-7; 9 bases match TRBD2. The ends lost 7 bases at V and 3 bases at J; junction bases unmatched: 17. The CDR3 spans 17 residues. Germline lookup yields CDR1 SGHRS and CDR2 YFSETQ. CDR3 residues: CASRSRTRAGGIYEQYF. The CDR3 coding sequence is TGCGCCAGCCGCAGTCGTACTCGGGCGGGGGGGATCTACGAGCAGTACTTC.

The chain couples TRBV4-2 to TRBJ1-5; the D is unclear. Germline lookup yields CDR1 LGHNA and CDR2 YNFKEQ. V was pared by 0 bases and J by 3 bases, with 6 bases between. The CDR3 is made up of 14 amino acids. CDR3 DNA sequence: TGTGCCAGCAGCCAAGAGGCAGCCAATCAGCCCCAGCATTTT. It codes for CASSQEAANQPQHF.

This rearrangement joins TRBV12-3 or TRBV12-4 to TRBJ1-1; maybe TRBD1 (6 bases). V shed 8 bases and J shed 6 bases, with 16 bases lying between them. CDR3 length equals 13 residues. CDR3 loop: CASGAGGESEAFF. In nucleotides, the CDR3 is TGTGCCAGCGGGGCGGGGGGCGAGTCTGAAGCTTTCTTT.

The rearrangement uses TRBV28 and TRBJ1-5; D is uncertain. The ends were cut back, 8 bases at V and 6 bases at J, with 11 bases in the middle. The CDR3 spans 12 residues. Germline-derived CDR1 and CDR2 are MDHEN and SYDVKM. CDR3 sequence reads: CASARGSQPQHF. CDR3 bases: TGTGCCAGCGCCCGAGGGAGTCAGCCCCAGCATTTT.

The CDR3 protein is CASSLQTGPFYNEQFF. CDR3 sequence (DNA): TGTGCCAGCAGCTTACAGACAGGGCCGTTCTACAATGAGCAGTTCTTC. V usage is TRBV7-9 and J usage is TRBJ2-1; 7 bases align to TRBD1. This CDR3 spans 16 amino acids. Per germline, CDR1 SEHNR and CDR2 FQNEAQ (reference sequence). V was pared by 2 bases and J by 3 bases, with 7 bases of the junction left unmatched.

This clone occurred once. The gene calls are TRBV7-9 and TRBJ2-1; 9 positions match TRBD2. This CDR3 has 15 amino acids. J gave up 1 base and V 5 bases, and 3 bases lay outside the gene matches. Germline V lookup: CDR1 SEHNR, CDR2 FQNEAQ (reference sequence). CDR3 bases: TGTGCCAGCAGCCCTAGCGGGGAGTCCTACAATGAGCAGTTCTTC. Translating gives CASSPSGESYNEQFF.

The rearrangement joins TRBV7-2 to TRBJ1-5, with 8 bases that match TRBD1. Germline CDR1 and CDR2: SGHTA and FQGNSA. V trimming: 6 bases; J trimming: 5 bases; junction bases outside the gene matches: 12. CDR3 size: 16 residues. CDR3 DNA: TGTGCCAGCAGTCCTGGACAGGGAAAGTATTATCAGCCCCAGCATTTT. This gives the protein CASSPGQGKYYQPQHF.

This clone was recorded many times. This chain connects TRBV6-2 or TRBV6-3 to TRBJ2-7, with 7 bases fitting TRBD2. The CDR3 is made up of 13 amino acids. Germline CDR1 is MNHEY and CDR2 is SVGEGT. Trimming took 1 base from V and 7 from J; bases not matched to a gene: 4. Written as DNA, the CDR3 is TGTGCCAGCAGTTACTGGACTAGTCAGGAGCAGTACTTC. Translating it yields CASSYWTSQEQYF.

J is TRBJ2-3 and V is TRBV7-8; D is perhaps TRBD1 (6 bases). Germline CDR1 is SGHVS and CDR2 is FQNEAQ. The CDR3 runs to 15 residues. The V gene lost 3 bases and the J gene lost 2 bases, with 12 bases spanning the gap. As DNA, the CDR3 is TGTGCCAGCAGCTTCGTGGACAGAGACACAGATACGCAGTATTTT. It yields the protein CASSFVDRDTDTQYF.

The V call is TRBV9, the J call TRBJ2-2; no reliable D call. Germline CDR1 is SGDLS and CDR2 is YYNGEE. Trimming removed 0 bases from V and 1 base from J, with 7 bases in between. The CDR3 contains 15 residues. The CDR3 region has the DNA TGTGCCAGCAGCGTAGATCCCCAGAACACCGGGGAGCTGTTTTTT. It codes for CASSVDPQNTGELFF.